A selection of T cell receptor beta chains follows, all from one sample in a study of blood T cell repertoires in COVID-19. Assay used: immunoSEQ multiplex PCR; TCRdb lists only in-frame clones, some missing. The sample includes just over 50,000 clones, about 86% seen only once; the top ten take roughly 4%. What was sequenced was peripheral blood. The receptor set was obtained from a man older than 75 with active COVID-19. CDR3s include the opening cysteine and the closing phenylalanine or tryptophan. A D gene is named only where the DNA matches it firmly. Clone size is not always given. Where it is, it says once, few, many or a class for expanded clones.

d_call	clone_size	j_call	v_call	cdr3_aa	cdr3_nt
TRBD2	.	TRBJ2-2	TRBV25-1	CASSGLAGVQNTGELFF	TGTGCCAGCAGCGGACTAGCGGGAGTACAGAACACCGGGGAGCTGTTTTTT
TRBD1	few	TRBJ1-1	TRBV4-1	CASSQDGTGITEAFF	TGCGCCAGCAGCCAAGACGGGACAGGGATTACTGAAGCTTTCTTT
.	.	TRBJ2-5	TRBV18	CASSPGSETQYF	TGTGCCAGCTCACCAGGGAGCGAGACCCAGTACTTC
.	.	TRBJ2-5	TRBV30	CAWSVRQGETQYF	TGTGCCTGGAGTGTACGGCAGGGAGAGACCCAGTACTTC
TRBD2	.	TRBJ2-1	TRBV6-2/TRBV6-3	CASSYVLAGPSGYNEQFF	TGTGCCAGCAGTTACGTCCTAGCGGGGCCTTCAGGATACAATGAGCAGTTCTTC
TRBD1	.	TRBJ2-5	TRBV24-1	CATSDWGTGQETQYF	TGTGCCACCAGTGATTGGGGGACAGGGCAAGAGACCCAGTACTTC
TRBD1	.	TRBJ2-3	TRBV28	CASEGQGVFTDTQYF	TGTGCCAGCGAAGGACAGGGGGTTTTTACAGATACGCAGTATTTT
.	.	TRBJ2-7	TRBV28	CASSSNYEQYF	TGTGCCAGCAGTTCAAACTACGAGCAGTACTTC
.	.	TRBJ1-2	TRBV28	CASSLGGGEYFGYTF	TGTGCCAGCAGTTTAGGGGGCGGCGAATACTTTGGCTACACCTTC
.	.	TRBJ1-5	TRBV11-1	CASSFERGQPQHF	TGTGCCAGCAGCTTCGAGCGGGGACAGCCCCAGCATTTT
TRBD1	.	TRBJ2-7	TRBV7-2	CASSLTGPTYEQYF	TGTGCCAGCAGCTTGACAGGGCCGACCTACGAGCAGTACTTC
.	.	TRBJ2-1	TRBV14	CASSQGADSKFF	TGTGCCAGCAGCCAAGGAGCGGACTCCAAGTTCTTC
TRBD1	.	TRBJ1-2	TRBV5-4	CASTPGDSLGAGYTF	TGTGCCAGCACCCCCGGGGACAGCCTTGGTGCTGGCTACACCTTC
TRBD1	.	TRBJ2-1	TRBV6-5	CASSRRQGPYNEQFF	TGTGCCAGCAGCCGTCGACAGGGACCCTACAATGAGCAGTTCTTC
.	.	TRBJ2-2	TRBV5-4	CASSLYRSSNTGELFF	TGTGCCAGCAGCTTATACAGGAGTTCCAACACCGGGGAGCTGTTTTTT
TRBD2	.	TRBJ2-7	TRBV7-2	CASSLRSGLAGGPLGEQYF	TGTGCCAGCAGCCTACGTTCGGGTTTAGCGGGAGGCCCCTTAGGCGAGCAGTACTTC
TRBD1	.	TRBJ1-1	TRBV28	CASSLGTDLEAFF	TGTGCCAGCAGCTTAGGGACAGACCTTGAAGCTTTCTTT
.	.	TRBJ2-5	TRBV3-1/TRBV3-2	CASSQAPLDRQETQYF	TGTGCCAGCAGCCAAGCCCCCTTGGACAGACAAGAGACCCAGTACTTC
.	.	TRBJ2-6	TRBV2	CASSGAQGGVSGANVLTF	TGTGCCAGCAGTGGGGCACAGGGCGGCGTTTCTGGGGCCAACGTCCTGACTTTC
.	few	TRBJ2-7	TRBV2	CASRPGNPYEQYF	TGTGCCAGCAGACCGGGAAACCCCTACGAGCAGTACTTC
.	.	TRBJ2-1	TRBV6-2/TRBV6-3	CASSPGLQRAEQFF	TGTGCCAGCAGCCCGGGACTCCAACGCGCGGAGCAGTTCTTC
.	.	TRBJ1-2	TRBV5-6	CASRDQGLGGYTF	TGTGCCAGCAGGGATCAGGGGTTGGGTGGCTACACCTTC
TRBD2	.	TRBJ2-2	TRBV5-4	CASSLERGGNTGELFF	TGTGCCAGCAGCTTGGAGCGGGGAGGAAACACCGGGGAGCTGTTTTTT
.	.	TRBJ2-3	TRBV24-1	CATSVGGNRPDTQYF	TGTGCCACCAGTGTCGGCGGGAACCGCCCAGATACGCAGTATTTT
TRBD1	.	TRBJ1-4	TRBV7-2	CASSLAGRGRSNEKLFF	TGTGCCAGCAGCTTAGCAGGCAGGGGGAGGTCGAATGAAAAACTGTTTTTT
.	.	TRBJ2-3	TRBV11-2	CASSLGNGGTDTQYF	TGTGCCAGCAGCTTAGGAAACGGGGGCACAGATACGCAGTATTTT
.	few	TRBJ1-6	TRBV5-6	CASSTNRDSPLHF	TGTGCCAGCAGCACAAACAGGGATTCACCCCTCCACTTT
TRBD1	.	TRBJ1-4	TRBV5-1	CASSRDSEGEKLFF	TGCGCCAGCAGCCGGGACAGTGAAGGTGAAAAACTGTTTTTT
.	.	TRBJ2-4	TRBV11-2	CASSFGGEENIQYF	TGTGCCAGCAGCTTCGGGGGAGAAGAAAACATTCAGTACTTC